These 10 T cell receptor beta chains were sequenced from one sample in a study of blood T cell repertoires in COVID-19. Sequenced by immunoSEQ multiplex PCR; TCRdb stores in-frame clones only, minus some. The table shows under 75,000 clones, with around 86% occurring only once. Sequencing input: peripheral blood. The origin of the receptors is a woman of 80 years or more with active or convalescent COVID-19.

CDR3 region: CASSSTSGSNEQFF. The CDR3 nucleotides read TGTGCCAGCAGTTCGACTAGCGGAAGCAATGAGCAGTTCTTC. This chain joins TRBV28 and TRBJ2-1; 9 nucleotides align to TRBD2. With V trimmed by 4 bases and J by 6 bases, 4 bases remained unmatched. CDR1 MDHEN and CDR2 SYDVKM come from the germline V gene. The CDR3 length is 14 residues.

The rearrangement links TRBV12-3 or TRBV12-4 to TRBJ1-1; 7 nucleotides line up with TRBD1. Germline trimming cut 8 bases from V and 4 bases from J; bases unmatched to any gene: 4. The length of the CDR3 is 12 residues. CDR3 loop: CASLQGSTEAFF. The CDR3 DNA follows: TGTGCCAGCCTACAGGGGAGCACTGAAGCTTTCTTT.

This clone was seen more than once but under ten times. This chain uses TRBV15 with TRBJ2-3; a weak D match, TRBD1 (5 bases). Germline V CDR1 and CDR2: LNHNV, YYDKDF (reference sequence). The CDR3 has 15 residues. Trimming shortened V by 5 bases and J by 3 bases, and 15 bases separated the two germline ends. CDR3 in amino acids: CATSLGQGRTDTQYF. CDR3 nucleotide sequence: TGTGCCACCAGCCTTGGTCAGGGTCGGACAGATACGCAGTATTTT.

The V call is TRBV7-3, the J call TRBJ1-1; tentatively, D is TRBD1 (5 bases). CDR1 is SGHTA, CDR2 FQGTGA, per germline. Trimming shortened V by 0 bases and J by 3 bases, and 17 bases separated the two germline ends. CDR3 size: 17 residues. CDR3 loop: CASSLTPVGGTYTEAFF. As DNA, the CDR3 is TGTGCCAGCAGCTTAACCCCAGTAGGCGGGACCTACACTGAAGCTTTCTTT.

The rearrangement links TRBV27 to TRBJ1-2; TRBD1 matches at 9 bases. Germline lookup yields CDR1 MNHEY and CDR2 SMNVEV (reference sequence). This CDR3 contains 14 residues. Germline trimming cut 4 bases from V and 4 bases from J; bases unmatched to any gene: 4. The CDR3 is CASSSGQGLYGYTF. CDR3 sequence (DNA): TGTGCCAGCAGTTCGGGACAGGGTCTCTATGGCTACACCTTC.

This rearrangement joins TRBV7-9 to TRBJ2-1; 9 bases are shared with TRBD1. The trim removed 2 bases at V and 8 bases at J, leaving 13 bases unmatched. The CDR3 consists of 17 residues. CDR1 SEHNR and CDR2 FQNEAQ come from the germline V gene (reference sequence). CDR3 sequence reads: CASSLRGPGQGGDEQFF. The CDR3 DNA reads as TGTGCCAGCAGCTTACGCGGACCGGGACAGGGTGGCGATGAGCAGTTCTTC. Variable domain in full (rest from reference TRBV7-9 and TRBJ2-1): DTGVSQNPRHKITKRGQNVTFRCDPISEHNRLYWYRQTLGQGPEFLTYFQNEAQLEKSRLLSDRFSAERPKGSFSTLEIQRTEQGDSAMYLCASSLRGPGQGGDEQFFGPGTRLTVL.

CDR3 DNA sequence: TGTGCCAGTAGTATAATAGGACAGGGCCGGGACTATGGCTACACCTTC. Protein product: CASSIIGQGRDYGYTF. The V gene is TRBV19, the J gene TRBJ1-2; 8 bases align to TRBD1. J was trimmed by 3 bases and V by 2 bases; bases with no gene match: 8. Germline loops: CDR1 LNHDA, CDR2 SQIVND (reference sequence). The CDR3 length is 16 residues. Variable domain in full (rest from reference TRBV19 and TRBJ1-2): DGGITQSPKYLFRKEGQNVTLSCEQNLNHDAMYWYRQDPGQGLRLIYYSQIVNDFQKGDIAEGYSVSREKKESFPLTVTSAQKNPTAFYLCASSIIGQGRDYGYTFGSGTRLTVV.

The chain employs TRBV7-6 and TRBJ1-2; 9 bases are a match to TRBD1. The germline gives CDR1 SGHVS, CDR2 FNYEAQ. V was pared by 5 bases and J by 1 base, with 14 bases of the junction left unmatched. The CDR3 loop spans 18 amino acids. CDR3 bases: TGTGCCAGCAGCCCTCAATCAACCGGGACAGGGTTTAACTATGGCTACACCTTC. Amino acids: CASSPQSTGTGFNYGYTF.

This clone showed up just once. V and J are TRBV2 and TRBJ2-5; the match to TRBD1 covers 8 bases. Germline CDR1 is SNHLY and CDR2 is FYNNEI. The CDR3 sequence is 13 residues long. After removal of 8 bases from V and 3 bases from J, the junction contained 5 bases not matched to a gene. CDR3 in amino acids: CASLTGAKETQYF. CDR3 coding DNA: TGTGCCAGCCTGACAGGGGCCAAAGAGACCCAGTACTTC.

CDR3 nucleotides: TGTGCCAGCAGCGGTGAGGGTGGCACTAATGAAAAACTGTTTTTT. Protein sequence: CASSGEGGTNEKLFF. The chain uses TRBV9 and TRBJ1-4; D remains unclear. The CDR3 has 15 amino acids. CDR1 and CDR2 (germline): SGDLS, YYNGEE. The V end lost 3 bases, the J end lost 2 bases, and 11 bases lay between the germline ends.